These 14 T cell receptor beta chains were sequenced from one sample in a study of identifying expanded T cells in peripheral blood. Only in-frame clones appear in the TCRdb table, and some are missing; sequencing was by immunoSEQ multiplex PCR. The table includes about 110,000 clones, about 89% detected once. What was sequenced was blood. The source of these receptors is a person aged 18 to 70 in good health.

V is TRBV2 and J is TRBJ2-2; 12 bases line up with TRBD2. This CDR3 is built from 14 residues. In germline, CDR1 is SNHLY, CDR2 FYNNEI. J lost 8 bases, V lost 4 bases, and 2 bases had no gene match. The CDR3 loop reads CASSGLAGAGELFF. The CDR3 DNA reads TGTGCCAGCAGTGGACTAGCGGGGGCGGGGGAGCTGTTTTTT.

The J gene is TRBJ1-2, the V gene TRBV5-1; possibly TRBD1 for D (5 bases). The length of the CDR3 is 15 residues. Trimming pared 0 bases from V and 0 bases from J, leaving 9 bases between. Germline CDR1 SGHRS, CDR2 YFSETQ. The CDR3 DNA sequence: TGCGCCAGCAGCTTGGGCCGACAGACTAACTATGGCTACACCTTC. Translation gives CASSLGRQTNYGYTF.

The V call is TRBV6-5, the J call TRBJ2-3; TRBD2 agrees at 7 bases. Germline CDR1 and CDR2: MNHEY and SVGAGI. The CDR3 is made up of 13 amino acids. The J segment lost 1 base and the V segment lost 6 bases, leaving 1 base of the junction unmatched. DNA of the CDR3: TGTGCCAGCAGACTAGCGCGCACAGATACGCAGTATTTT. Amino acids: CASRLARTDTQYF.

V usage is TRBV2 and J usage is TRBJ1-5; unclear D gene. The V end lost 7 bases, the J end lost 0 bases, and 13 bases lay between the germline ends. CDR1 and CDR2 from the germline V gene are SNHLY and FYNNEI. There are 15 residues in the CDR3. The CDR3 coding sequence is TGTGCCAGCATACCGGACGGGGATAGCAATCAGCCCCAGCATTTT. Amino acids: CASIPDGDSNQPQHF.

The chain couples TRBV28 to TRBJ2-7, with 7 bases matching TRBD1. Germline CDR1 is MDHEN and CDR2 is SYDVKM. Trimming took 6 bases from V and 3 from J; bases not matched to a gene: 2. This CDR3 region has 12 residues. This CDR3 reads CASSWDSYEQYF. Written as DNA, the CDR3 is TGTGCCAGCAGCTGGGACAGCTACGAGCAGTACTTC.

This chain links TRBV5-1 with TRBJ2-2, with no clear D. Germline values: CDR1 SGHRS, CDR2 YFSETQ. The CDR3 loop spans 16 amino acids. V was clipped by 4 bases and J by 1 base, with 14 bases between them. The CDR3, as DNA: TGCGCCAGCAGCCTAGGATTGTCGGGGAACACCGGGGAGCTGTTTTTT. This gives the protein CASSLGLSGNTGELFF.

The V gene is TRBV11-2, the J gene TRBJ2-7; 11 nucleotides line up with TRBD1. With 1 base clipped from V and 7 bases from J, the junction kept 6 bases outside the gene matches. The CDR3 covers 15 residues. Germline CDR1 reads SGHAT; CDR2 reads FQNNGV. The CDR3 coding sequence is TGTGCCAGCAGCTTAGTAGGACAGGGGGCGCGGGAGCAGTACTTC. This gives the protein CASSLVGQGAREQYF.

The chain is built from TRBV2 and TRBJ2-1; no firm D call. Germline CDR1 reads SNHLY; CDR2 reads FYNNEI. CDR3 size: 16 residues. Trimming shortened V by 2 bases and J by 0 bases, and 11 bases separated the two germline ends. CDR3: CASSEPPISSYNEQFF. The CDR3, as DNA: TGTGCCAGCAGTGAACCGCCCATTAGCTCCTACAATGAGCAGTTCTTC. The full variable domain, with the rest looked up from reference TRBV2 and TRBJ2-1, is EPEVTQTPSHQVTQMGQEVILRCVPISNHLYFYWYRQILGQKVEFLVSFYNNEISEKSEIFDDQFSVERPDGSNFTLKIRSTKLEDSAMYFCASSEPPISSYNEQFFGPGTRLTVL.

The CDR3, as DNA: TGTGCCAGCAGTTACCCAGGGCTAAGCGGCTACACCTTC. Translating gives CASSYPGLSGYTF. The chain joins TRBV6-6 to TRBJ1-2; tentative D call: TRBD1 (5 bases). Per the germline V gene, CDR1 is MNHNY and CDR2 is SVGAGI (reference sequence). Trimming took off 2 bases at V and 8 bases at J, with 12 bases between the two ends. This CDR3 is built from 13 residues.

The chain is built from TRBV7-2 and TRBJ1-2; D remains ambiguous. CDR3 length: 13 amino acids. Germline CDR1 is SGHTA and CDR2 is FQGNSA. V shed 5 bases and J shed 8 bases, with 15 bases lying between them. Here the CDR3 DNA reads TGTGCCAGCAGCCCACCCAACGTAGGGGGCTACACCTTC. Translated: CASSPPNVGGYTF.

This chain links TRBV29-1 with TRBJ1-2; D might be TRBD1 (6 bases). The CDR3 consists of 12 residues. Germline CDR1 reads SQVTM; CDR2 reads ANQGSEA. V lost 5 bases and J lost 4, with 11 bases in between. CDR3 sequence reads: CSVQGQTYGYTF. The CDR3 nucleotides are TGCAGCGTTCAGGGACAAACCTATGGCTACACCTTC. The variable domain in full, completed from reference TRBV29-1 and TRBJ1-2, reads SAVISQKPSRDICQRGTSLTIQCQVDSQVTMMFWYRQQPGQSLTLIATANQGSEATYESGFVIDKFPISRPNLTFSTLTVSNMSPEDSSIYLCSVQGQTYGYTFGSGTRLTVV.

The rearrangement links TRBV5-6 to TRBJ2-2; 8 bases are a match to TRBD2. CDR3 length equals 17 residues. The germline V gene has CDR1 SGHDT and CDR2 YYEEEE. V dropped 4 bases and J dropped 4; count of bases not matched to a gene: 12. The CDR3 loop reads CASSPGPAGAITGELFF. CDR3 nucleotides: TGTGCCAGCAGCCCAGGGCCAGCGGGGGCGATCACCGGGGAGCTGTTTTTT.

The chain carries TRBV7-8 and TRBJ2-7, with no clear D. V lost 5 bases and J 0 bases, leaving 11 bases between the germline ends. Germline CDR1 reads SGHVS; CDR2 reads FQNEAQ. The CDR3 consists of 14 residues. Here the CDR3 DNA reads TGTGCCAGCAGCCCTCGGTTGGGCTCCTACGAGCAGTACTTC. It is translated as CASSPRLGSYEQYF.

The DNA for the CDR3 is TGTGCCAGCAGTTTATCGATAGGAGGAGGTTGGGGCTACACCTTC. Translating it yields CASSLSIGGGWGYTF. The chain uses TRBV27 and TRBJ1-2; D gene uncertain. Looked up from germline, CDR1 is MNHEY and CDR2 is SMNVEV (reference sequence). The CDR3 spans 15 residues. V lost 0 bases and J 8 bases, leaving 16 bases between the germline ends.